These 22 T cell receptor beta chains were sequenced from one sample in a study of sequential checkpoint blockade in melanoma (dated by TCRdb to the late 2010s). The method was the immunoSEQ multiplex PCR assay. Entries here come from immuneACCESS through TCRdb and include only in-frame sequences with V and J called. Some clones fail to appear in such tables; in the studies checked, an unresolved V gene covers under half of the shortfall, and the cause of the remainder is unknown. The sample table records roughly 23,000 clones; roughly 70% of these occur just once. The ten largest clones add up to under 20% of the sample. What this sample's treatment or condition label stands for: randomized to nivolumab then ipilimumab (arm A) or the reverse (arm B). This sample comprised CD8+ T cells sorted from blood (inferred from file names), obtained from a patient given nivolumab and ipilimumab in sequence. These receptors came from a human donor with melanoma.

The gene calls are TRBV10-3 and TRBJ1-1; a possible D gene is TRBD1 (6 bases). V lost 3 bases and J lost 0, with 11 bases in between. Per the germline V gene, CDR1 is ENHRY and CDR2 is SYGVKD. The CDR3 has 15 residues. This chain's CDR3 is CAISENRDLNTEAFF. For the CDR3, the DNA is TGTGCCATCAGTGAAAACAGGGATTTGAACACTGAAGCTTTCTTT.

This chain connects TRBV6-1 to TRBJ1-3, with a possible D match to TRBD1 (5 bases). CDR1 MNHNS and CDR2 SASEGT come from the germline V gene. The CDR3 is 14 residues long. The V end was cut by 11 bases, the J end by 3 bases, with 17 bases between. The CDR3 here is CAAGEPGFGNTIYF. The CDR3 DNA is TGTGCCGCGGGGGAGCCGGGCTTTGGAAACACCATATATTTT.

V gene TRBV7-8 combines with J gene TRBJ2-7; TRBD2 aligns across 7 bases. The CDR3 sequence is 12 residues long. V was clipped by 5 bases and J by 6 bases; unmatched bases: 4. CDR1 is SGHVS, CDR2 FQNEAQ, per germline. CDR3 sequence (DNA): TGTGCCAGCAGCCGGACGGGGGGCGAGCAGTACTTC. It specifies CASSRTGGEQYF.

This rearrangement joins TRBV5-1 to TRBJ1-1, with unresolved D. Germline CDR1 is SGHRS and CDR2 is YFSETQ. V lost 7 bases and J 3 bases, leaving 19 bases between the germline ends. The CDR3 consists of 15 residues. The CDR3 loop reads CASARFWMADTEAFF. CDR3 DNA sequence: TGCGCCAGCGCCCGTTTTTGGATGGCGGACACTGAAGCTTTCTTT.

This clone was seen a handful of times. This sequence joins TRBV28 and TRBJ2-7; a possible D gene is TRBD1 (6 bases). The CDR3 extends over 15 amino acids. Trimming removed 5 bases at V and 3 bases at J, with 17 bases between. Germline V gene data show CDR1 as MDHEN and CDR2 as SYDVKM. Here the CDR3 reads CASSPQGLGYYEQYV. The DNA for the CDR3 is TGTGCCAGCAGTCCCCAGGGGTTGGGGTACTACGAGCAGTACGTC.

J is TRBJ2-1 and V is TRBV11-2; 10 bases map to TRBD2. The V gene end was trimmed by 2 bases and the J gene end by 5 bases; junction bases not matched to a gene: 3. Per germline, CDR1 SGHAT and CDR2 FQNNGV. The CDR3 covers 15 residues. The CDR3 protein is CASSLSGGAHNEQFF. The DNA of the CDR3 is TGTGCCAGCAGCTTAAGCGGGGGGGCCCACAATGAGCAGTTCTTC.

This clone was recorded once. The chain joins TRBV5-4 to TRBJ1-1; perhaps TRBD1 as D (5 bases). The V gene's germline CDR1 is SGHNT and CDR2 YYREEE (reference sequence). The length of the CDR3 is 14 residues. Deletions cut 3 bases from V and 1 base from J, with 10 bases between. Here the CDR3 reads CASSWGGWNTEAFF. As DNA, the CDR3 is TGTGCCAGCAGCTGGGGGGGGTGGAACACTGAAGCTTTCTTT.

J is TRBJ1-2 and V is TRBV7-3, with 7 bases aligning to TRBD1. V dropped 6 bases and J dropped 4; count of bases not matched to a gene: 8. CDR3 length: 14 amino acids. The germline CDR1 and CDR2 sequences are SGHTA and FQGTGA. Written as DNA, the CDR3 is TGTGCCAGCAGTTCGTCGACAGGGTTCTATGGCTACACCTTC. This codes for CASSSSTGFYGYTF.

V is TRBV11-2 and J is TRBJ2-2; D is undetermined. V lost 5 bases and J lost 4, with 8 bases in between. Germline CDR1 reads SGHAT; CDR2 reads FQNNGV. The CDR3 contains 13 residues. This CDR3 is CASSATFTGELFF. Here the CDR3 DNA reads TGTGCCAGCAGCGCGACTTTCACCGGGGAGCTGTTTTTT.

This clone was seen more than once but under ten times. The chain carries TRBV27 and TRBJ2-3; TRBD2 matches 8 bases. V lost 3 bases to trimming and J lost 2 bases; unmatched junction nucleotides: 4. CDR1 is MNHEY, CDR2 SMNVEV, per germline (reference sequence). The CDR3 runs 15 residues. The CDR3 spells CASSLGLGLTDTQYF. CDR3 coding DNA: TGTGCCAGCAGTTTGGGACTAGGACTCACAGATACGCAGTATTTT.

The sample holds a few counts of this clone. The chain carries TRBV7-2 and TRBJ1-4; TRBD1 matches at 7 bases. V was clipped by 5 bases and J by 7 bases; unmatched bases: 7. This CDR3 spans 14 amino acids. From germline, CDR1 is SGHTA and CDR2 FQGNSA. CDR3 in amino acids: CASSHRGYSEKLFF. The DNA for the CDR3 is TGTGCCAGCAGCCACAGGGGATATAGTGAAAAACTGTTTTTT.

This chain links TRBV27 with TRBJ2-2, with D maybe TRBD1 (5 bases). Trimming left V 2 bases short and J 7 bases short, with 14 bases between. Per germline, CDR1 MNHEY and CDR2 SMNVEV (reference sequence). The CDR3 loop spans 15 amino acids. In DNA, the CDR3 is TGTGCCAGCAGTTTAATAGGGGTGGTTAACGGGGAGCTGTTTTTT. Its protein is CASSLIGVVNGELFF.

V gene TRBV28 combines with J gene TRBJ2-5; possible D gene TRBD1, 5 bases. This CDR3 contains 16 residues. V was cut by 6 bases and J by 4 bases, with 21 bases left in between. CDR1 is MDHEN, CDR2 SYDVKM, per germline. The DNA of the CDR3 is TGTGCCAGCAGCCCCCGTCAGTTTAGGGGTAGAGAGACCCAGTACTTC. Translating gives CASSPRQFRGRETQYF.

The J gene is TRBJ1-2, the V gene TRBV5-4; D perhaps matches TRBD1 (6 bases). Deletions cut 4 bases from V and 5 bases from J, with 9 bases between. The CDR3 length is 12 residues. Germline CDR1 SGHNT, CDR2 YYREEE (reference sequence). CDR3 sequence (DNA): TGTGCCAGCAGCCCAGGGGTATATGGCTACACCTTC. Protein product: CASSPGVYGYTF.

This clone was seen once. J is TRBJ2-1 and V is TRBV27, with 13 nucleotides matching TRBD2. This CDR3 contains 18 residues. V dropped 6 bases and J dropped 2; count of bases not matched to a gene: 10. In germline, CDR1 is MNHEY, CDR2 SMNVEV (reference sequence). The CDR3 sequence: CASSPTSGGAFAYNEQFF. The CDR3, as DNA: TGTGCCAGCAGCCCCACTAGCGGGGGGGCCTTTGCCTACAATGAGCAGTTCTTC.

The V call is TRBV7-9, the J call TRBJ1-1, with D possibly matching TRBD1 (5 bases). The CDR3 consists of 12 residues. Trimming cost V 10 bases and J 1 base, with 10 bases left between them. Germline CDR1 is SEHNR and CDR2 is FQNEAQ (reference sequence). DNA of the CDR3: TGTGCCACAAGGAGGGGGAACACTGAAGCTTTCTTT. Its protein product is CATRRGNTEAFF.

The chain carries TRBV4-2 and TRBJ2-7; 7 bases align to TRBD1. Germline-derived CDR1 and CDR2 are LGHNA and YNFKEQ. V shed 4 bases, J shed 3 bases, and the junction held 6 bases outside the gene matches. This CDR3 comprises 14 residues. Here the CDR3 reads CASSPGTASYEQYF. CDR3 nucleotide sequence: TGTGCCAGCAGCCCCGGGACAGCTAGCTACGAGCAGTACTTC.

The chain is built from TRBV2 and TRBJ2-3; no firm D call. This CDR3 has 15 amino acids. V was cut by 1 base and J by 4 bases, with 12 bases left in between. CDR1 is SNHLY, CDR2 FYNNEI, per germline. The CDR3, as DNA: TGTGCCAGCAGTGAAGTCCAGGCGTTGGCAGATACGCAGTATTTT. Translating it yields CASSEVQALADTQYF.

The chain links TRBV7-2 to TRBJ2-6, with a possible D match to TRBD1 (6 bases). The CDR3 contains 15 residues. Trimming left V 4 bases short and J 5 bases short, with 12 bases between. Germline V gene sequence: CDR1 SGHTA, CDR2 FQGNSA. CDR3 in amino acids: CASSWSQGRANVLTF. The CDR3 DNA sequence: TGTGCCAGCAGCTGGTCACAGGGACGGGCCAACGTCCTGACTTTC.

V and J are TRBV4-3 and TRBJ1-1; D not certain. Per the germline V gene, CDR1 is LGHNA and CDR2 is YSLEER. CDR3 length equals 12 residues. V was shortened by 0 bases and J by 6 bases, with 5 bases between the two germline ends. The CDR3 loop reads CASSQDGSEAFF. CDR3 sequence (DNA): TGCGCCAGCAGCCAAGACGGGTCTGAAGCTTTCTTT.

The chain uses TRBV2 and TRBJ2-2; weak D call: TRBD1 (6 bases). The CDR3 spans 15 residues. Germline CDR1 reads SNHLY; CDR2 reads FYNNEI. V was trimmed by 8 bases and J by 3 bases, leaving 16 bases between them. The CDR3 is CASDQRTDYTGELFF. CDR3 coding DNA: TGTGCCAGCGATCAGAGGACAGACTACACCGGGGAGCTGTTTTTT. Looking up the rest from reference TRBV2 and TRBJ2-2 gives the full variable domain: EPEVTQTPSHQVTQMGQEVILRCVPISNHLYFYWYRQILGQKVEFLVSFYNNEISEKSEIFDDQFSVERPDGSNFTLKIRSTKLEDSAMYFCASDQRTDYTGELFFGEGSRLTVL.

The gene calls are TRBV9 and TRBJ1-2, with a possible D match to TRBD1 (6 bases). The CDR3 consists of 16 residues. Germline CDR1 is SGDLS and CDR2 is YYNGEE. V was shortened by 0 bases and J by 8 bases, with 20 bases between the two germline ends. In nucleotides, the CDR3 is TGTGCCAGCAGCGTAGGTTACAGGGAGGGGATGAGCGGCTACACCTTC. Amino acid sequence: CASSVGYREGMSGYTF.